The present T cell receptor beta chain was sequenced within a study of vaccination and CD4 T cells after COVID-19. As to treatment: roughly ten-day PBMC culture with coronavirus spike peptide pools or control peptides (ViraFEST assay). Unexposed donor CD4+ T cells predated the COVID-19 pandemic, collected 2011-2018. V shed 4 bases and J shed 1 base, with 11 bases lying between them. CDR1 MNHEY and CDR2 SVGEGT come from the germline V gene. The CDR3 is 15 amino acids. Regarding this clonotype: Its matching antigen is unknown.

The Oncomine TCR Beta short-read assay generated sequence data from the DNA of cultured CD4+ T cells. From CD4+ T cells that had been cultured, genomic DNA was extracted. TCRdb independently ran MiXCR on the PCR reads; one entry per CDR3 protein. The sample gives 8,500 to 14,000 distinct CDR3 sequences, almost 40% of which show up once; 20% to 25% is in the top ten. The sequence derives from a human donor in good health. The V call is TRBV6-2 or TRBV6-3, the J call TRBJ1-5; no definite D call. The sequenced sample consisted of CD4+ T cells from blood, cultured in vitro. Here the CDR3 reads CASSSLSLSNQPQHF. CDR3 bases: TGTGCCAGCAGTTCCCTATCGTTAAGCAATCAGCCCCAGCATTTT.